This TCR beta chain was obtained from a study of T cell repertoires in cytomegalovirus infection. Turning to the study itself: Carrying CMV and the relevant HLA type showed in public TCR beta signatures. The study, taken as a whole, reports: The ex vivo response showed dominance by HLA-C-restricted CMV-specific TCR beta clonotypes. Cumulative public TCR beta family frequency identified carriers of CMV plus the relevant HLA.

With 6 bases removed from V and 3 bases from J, the gap between germline ends came to 14 bases. Germline V gene lookup returns CDR1 SGHTS and CDR2 YDEGEE. The CDR3 extends over 14 amino acids. This clonotype has just a few counts. Its antigen is as yet unknown. TCRdb used MiXCR to reprocess the reads, holding one entry per CDR3 protein. The data show about 74,000 distinct CDR3 sequences, about 29% seen once. This TCR derives from a human donor in good health (CMV status not recorded). Some clones in this sample may be carry-over from other donors' samples. The input for sequencing was CD8+ T cells from cultured PBMCs, taken from culture after CMV antigen stimulation. The chain carries TRBV5-8 and TRBJ2-3; D is uncertain. CDR3 in DNA: TGTGCCAGCACCTTAAAGCTGATGACAGATACGCAGTATTTT. Translation: CASTLKLMTDTQYF.